This TCR beta chain was recorded in a study of T cell responses to AZD1222 COVID-19 vaccine. General observations from the study: Dominant CD4 TCR responses targeted spike regions 160-218 and 743-854.

Profiling relied on immunoSEQ multiplex PCR, and the TCRdb table lists in-frame clones only, not all of them. The repertoire holds 45,000 to 60,000 clones, roughly 90% seen once, with roughly 2.1% in the top ten. Notes on this clone: Its target is unknown.

Germline CDR1 SGHRS, CDR2 YFSETQ. Deletions cut 2 bases from V and 1 base from J, with 12 bases between. The CDR3 consists of 16 residues. The sequence came from an adult in good health. Sequencing used peripheral blood, obtained on day 0 of AZD1222 vaccination. This rearrangement joins TRBV5-1 to TRBJ2-2; a possible D gene is TRBD1 (7 bases). CDR3 sequence: CASSFQGGQNTGELFF. The CDR3 nucleotides read TGCGCCAGCAGCTTCCAGGGGGGCCAGAACACCGGGGAGCTGTTTTTT. Together with reference TRBV5-1 and TRBJ2-2, the CDR3 gives the full variable domain: KAGVTQTPRYLIKTRGQQVTLSCSPISGHRSVSWYQQTPGQGLQFLFEYFSETQRNKGNFPGRFSGRQFSNSRSEMNVSTLELGDSALYLCASSFQGGQNTGELFFGEGSRLTVL.